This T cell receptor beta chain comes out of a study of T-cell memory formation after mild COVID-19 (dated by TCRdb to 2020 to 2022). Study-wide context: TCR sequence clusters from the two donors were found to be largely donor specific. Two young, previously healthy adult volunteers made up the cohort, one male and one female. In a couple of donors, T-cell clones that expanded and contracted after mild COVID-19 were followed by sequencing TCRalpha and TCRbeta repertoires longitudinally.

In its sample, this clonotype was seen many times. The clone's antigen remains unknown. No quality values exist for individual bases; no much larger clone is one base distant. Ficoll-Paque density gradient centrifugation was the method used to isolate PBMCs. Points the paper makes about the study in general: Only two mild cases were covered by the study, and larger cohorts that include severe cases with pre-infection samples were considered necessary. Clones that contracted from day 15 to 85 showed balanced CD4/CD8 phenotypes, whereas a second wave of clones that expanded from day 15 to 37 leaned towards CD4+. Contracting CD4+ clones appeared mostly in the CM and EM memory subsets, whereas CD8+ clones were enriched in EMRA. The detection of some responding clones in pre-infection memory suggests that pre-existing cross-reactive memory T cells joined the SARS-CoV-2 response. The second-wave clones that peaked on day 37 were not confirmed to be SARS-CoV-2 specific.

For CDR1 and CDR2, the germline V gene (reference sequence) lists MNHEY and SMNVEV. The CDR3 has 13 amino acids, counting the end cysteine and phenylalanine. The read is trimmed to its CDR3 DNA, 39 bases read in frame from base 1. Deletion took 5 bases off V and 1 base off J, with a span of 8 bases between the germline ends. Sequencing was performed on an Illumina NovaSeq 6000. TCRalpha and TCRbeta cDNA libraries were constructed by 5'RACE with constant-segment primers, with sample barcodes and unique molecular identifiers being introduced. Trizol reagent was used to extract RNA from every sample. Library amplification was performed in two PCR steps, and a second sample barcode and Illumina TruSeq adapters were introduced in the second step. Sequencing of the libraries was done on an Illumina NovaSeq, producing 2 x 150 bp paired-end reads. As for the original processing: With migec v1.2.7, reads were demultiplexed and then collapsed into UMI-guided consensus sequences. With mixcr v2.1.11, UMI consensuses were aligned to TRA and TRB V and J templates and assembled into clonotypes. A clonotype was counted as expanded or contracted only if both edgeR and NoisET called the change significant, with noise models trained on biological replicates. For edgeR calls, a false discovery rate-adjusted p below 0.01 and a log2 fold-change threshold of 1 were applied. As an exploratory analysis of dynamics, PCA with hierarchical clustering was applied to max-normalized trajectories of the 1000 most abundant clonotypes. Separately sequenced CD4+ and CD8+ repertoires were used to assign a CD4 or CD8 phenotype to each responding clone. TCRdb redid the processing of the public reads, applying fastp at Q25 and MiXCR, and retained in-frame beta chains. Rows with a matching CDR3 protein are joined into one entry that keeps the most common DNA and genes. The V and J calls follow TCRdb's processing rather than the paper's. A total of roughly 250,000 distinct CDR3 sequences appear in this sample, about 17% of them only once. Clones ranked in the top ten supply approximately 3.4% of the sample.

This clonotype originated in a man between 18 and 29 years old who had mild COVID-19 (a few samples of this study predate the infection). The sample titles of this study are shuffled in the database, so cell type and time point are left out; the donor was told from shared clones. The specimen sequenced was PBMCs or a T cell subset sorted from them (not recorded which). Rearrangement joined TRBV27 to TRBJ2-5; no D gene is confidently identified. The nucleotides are TGTGCCAGCAGTCAGAGAGTCCAAGAGACCCAGTACTTC. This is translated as CASSQRVQETQYF.